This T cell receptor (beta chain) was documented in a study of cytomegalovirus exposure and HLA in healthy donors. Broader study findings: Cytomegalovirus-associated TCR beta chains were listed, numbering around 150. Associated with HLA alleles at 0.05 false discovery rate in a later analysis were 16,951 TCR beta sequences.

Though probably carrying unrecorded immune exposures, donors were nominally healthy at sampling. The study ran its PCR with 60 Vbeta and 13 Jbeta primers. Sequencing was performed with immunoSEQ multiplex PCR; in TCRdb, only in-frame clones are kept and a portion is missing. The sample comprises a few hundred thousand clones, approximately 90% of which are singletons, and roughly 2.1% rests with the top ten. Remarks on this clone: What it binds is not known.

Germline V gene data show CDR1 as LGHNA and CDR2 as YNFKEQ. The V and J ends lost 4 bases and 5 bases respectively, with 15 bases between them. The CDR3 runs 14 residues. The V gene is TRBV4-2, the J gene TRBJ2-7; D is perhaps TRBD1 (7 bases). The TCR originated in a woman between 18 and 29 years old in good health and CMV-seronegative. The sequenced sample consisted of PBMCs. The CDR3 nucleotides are TGTGCCAGCAGCCTCGGAGGGGGCCGGAACGAGCAGTACTTC. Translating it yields CASSLGGGRNEQYF.